The 21 T cell receptor beta chains presented below share a single source sample, sequenced in a study of T cell changes during pregnancy in multiple sclerosis. Data came from immunoSEQ multiplex PCR; TCRdb stores just in-frame clones and leaves some out. The table has 30,000 to 40,000 clones, roughly 91% seen once; the top ten hold 6.1%. Source: CD8+ T cells from peripheral blood mononuclear cells, taken in the second trimester of pregnancy. Receptor source: a female donor with multiple sclerosis, enrolled in a pregnancy study.

The chain recombines TRBV5-5 with TRBJ1-5; D is undetermined. There are 15 residues in the CDR3. Trimming cost V 3 bases and J 4 bases, with 14 bases left between them. Germline CDR1 reads SGHKS; CDR2 reads YYEKEE (reference sequence). The CDR3 DNA is TGTGCCAGCAGCTGGGTTGCGGGTTCTAATCAGCCCCAGCATTTT. Encoded protein: CASSWVAGSNQPQHF.

This clone has just a few counts. CDR3 sequence reads: CASSQERTASNQPQHF. CDR3 nucleotide sequence: TGCGCCAGCAGCCAAGAAAGGACAGCTAGCAATCAGCCCCAGCATTTT. The chain uses TRBV4-1 and TRBJ1-5, with D maybe TRBD1 (6 bases). Germline loops: CDR1 MGHRA, CDR2 YSYEKL. The V end was cut by 0 bases, the J end by 0 bases, with 9 bases between. This CDR3 region has 16 residues.

The V call is TRBV7-8, the J call TRBJ2-7; tentatively, D is TRBD1 (6 bases). The length of the CDR3 is 15 residues. Trimming removed 6 bases from V and 2 bases from J, with 17 bases in between. Germline V gene sequence: CDR1 SGHVS, CDR2 FQNEAQ. CDR3 protein: CASSFDRPVPYEQYF. Here the CDR3 DNA reads TGTGCCAGCAGTTTCGACAGGCCTGTTCCCTACGAGCAGTACTTC.

The rearrangement joins TRBV27 to TRBJ1-3; no firm D call. Trimming removed 6 bases at V and 0 bases at J, with 12 bases between. The CDR3 has 15 residues. Germline V gene lookup returns CDR1 MNHEY and CDR2 SMNVEV (reference sequence). The CDR3 DNA is TGTGCCAGCAGGGCGGACTCCAGCTCTGGAAACACCATATATTTT. The encoded protein is CASRADSSSGNTIYF.

This clone occurred once. The chain employs TRBV27 and TRBJ2-1, with 11 bases aligning to TRBD2. Germline V gives CDR1 MNHEY, CDR2 SMNVEV (reference sequence). The trim removed 4 bases at V and 3 bases at J, leaving 8 bases unmatched. The CDR3 covers 17 residues. This chain's CDR3 is CASSYASGRTNYNEQFF. As DNA, the CDR3 is TGTGCCAGCAGTTACGCTAGCGGGAGGACGAACTACAATGAGCAGTTCTTC.

This clone has only one observation. V and J are TRBV10-3 and TRBJ1-2; 7 bases line up with TRBD1. The CDR3 loop spans 14 amino acids. The germline CDR1 and CDR2 sequences are ENHRY and SYGVKD. Trimming removed 6 bases from V and 8 bases from J; junction bases left unmatched: 12. Here the CDR3 DNA reads TGTGCCATCAGCATGGACAGGATCGGAAGGGGCTACACCTTC. It codes for CAISMDRIGRGYTF.

The J gene is TRBJ1-2, the V gene TRBV7-9; 12 bases match TRBD1. J lost 0 bases, V lost 5 bases, and 4 bases had no gene match. CDR1 is SEHNR, CDR2 FQNEAQ, per germline (reference sequence). The CDR3 totals 16 residues. The DNA for the CDR3 is TGTGCCAGCAGCAGGGGACAGGGGGCCGCTAACTATGGCTACACCTTC. Its translation: CASSRGQGAANYGYTF.

V and J are TRBV4-2 and TRBJ1-4; D gene unclear. V was clipped by 6 bases and J by 4 bases, with 24 bases between them. Germline V CDR1 and CDR2: LGHNA, YNFKEQ. This CDR3 is built from 18 residues. The CDR3 DNA sequence: TGTGCCAGCAGTCTCGGGATGAGGTGGCAGCCAGATAATGAAAAACTGTTTTTT. Its protein product is CASSLGMRWQPDNEKLFF.

The V and J genes are TRBV4-3 and TRBJ1-3, with TRBD1 as a possible D gene (5 bases). The CDR3 runs to 15 residues. V dropped 4 bases and J dropped 4 bases, with 14 bases sitting between them. From germline, CDR1 is LGHNA and CDR2 YSLEER. The CDR3 sequence is CASSPNGGSGNTIYF. The CDR3 bases are TGCGCCAGCAGCCCTAACGGGGGTTCGGGAAACACCATATATTTT.

The chain uses TRBV7-6 and TRBJ2-1; 9 bases line up with TRBD2. The CDR3 covers 15 residues. CDR1 SGHVS and CDR2 FNYEAQ come from the germline V gene. With V trimmed by 3 bases and J by 6 bases, 6 bases remained unmatched. CDR3 sequence: CASSLSGGTFNEQFF. CDR3 DNA: TGTGCCAGCAGCTTGAGCGGGGGGACATTCAATGAGCAGTTCTTC.

The chain is built from TRBV11-2 and TRBJ1-2; D is possibly TRBD1 (5 bases). Germline CDR1 is SGHAT and CDR2 is FQNNGV. Trimming cost V 6 bases and J 2 bases, with 10 bases left between them. This CDR3 contains 13 residues. The CDR3 DNA reads TGTGCCAGCAGTTACGGGGGAAACTATGGCTACACCTTC. Residues: CASSYGGNYGYTF.

The J gene is TRBJ2-2, the V gene TRBV11-2; 11 bases are shared with TRBD2. The germline CDR1 and CDR2 sequences are SGHAT and FQNNGV. J lost 0 bases, V lost 1 base, and 1 base had no gene match. CDR3 length: 17 amino acids. CDR3 DNA sequence: TGTGCCAGCAGCTTAGTTAGCGGGAGGGCGAACACCGGGGAGCTGTTTTTT. Translation gives CASSLVSGRANTGELFF.

The J gene is TRBJ2-7, the V gene TRBV19, with a possible D match to TRBD1 (6 bases). This CDR3 is 13 amino acids long. V was cut by 6 bases and J by 5 bases, with 14 bases left in between. Germline CDR1 LNHDA, CDR2 SQIVND (reference sequence). The CDR3: CASSYSTGNEQYF. The DNA of the CDR3 is TGTGCCAGTAGCTATTCCACAGGGAACGAGCAGTACTTC.

V and J are TRBV9 and TRBJ2-1, with 8 bases fitting TRBD1. CDR3 length equals 14 residues. Germline V gives CDR1 SGDLS, CDR2 YYNGEE. V was clipped by 3 bases and J by 3 bases; unmatched bases: 2. The CDR3 region has the DNA TGTGCCAGCAGCGGCGACAGGGGCTACAATGAGCAGTTCTTC. The encoded protein is CASSGDRGYNEQFF. Drawing the rest from reference TRBV9 and TRBJ2-1, the complete variable domain is DSGVTQTPKHLITATGQRVTLRCSPRSGDLSVYWYQQSLDQGLQFLIQYYNGEERAKGNILERFSAQQFPDLHSELNLSSLELGDSALYFCASSGDRGYNEQFFGPGTRLTVL.

This clone has a handful of counts. The chain joins TRBV19 to TRBJ1-1, with 9 bases aligning to TRBD1. The CDR3 sequence is 14 residues long. Germline values: CDR1 LNHDA, CDR2 SQIVND (reference sequence). After removal of 7 bases from V and 2 bases from J, the junction contained 5 bases not matched to a gene. This CDR3 is CASTLGQGNTEAFF. CDR3 nucleotides: TGTGCCAGTACCCTGGGACAGGGAAACACTGAAGCTTTCTTT.

The chain links TRBV6-4 to TRBJ2-6; D unclear. CDR1 is MRHNA and CDR2 is SNTAGT in the germline V gene. Trimming removed 4 bases from V and 1 base from J, with 8 bases in between. The CDR3 loop spans 15 amino acids. The chain's CDR3 is CASSGASSGANVLTF. In DNA form, the CDR3 reads TGTGCCAGCAGTGGGGCCTCTTCTGGGGCCAACGTCCTGACTTTC.

The gene calls are TRBV7-9 and TRBJ1-5; D perhaps matches TRBD1 (6 bases). Trimming took 0 bases from V and 5 from J, leaving 11 bases between them. CDR3 length equals 15 residues. The germline gives CDR1 SEHNR, CDR2 FQNEAQ (reference sequence). CDR3 residues: CASSLAQQGDQPQHF. In DNA form, the CDR3 reads TGTGCCAGCAGCTTAGCCCAACAGGGTGATCAGCCCCAGCATTTT.

V usage is TRBV19 and J usage is TRBJ1-2, with D possibly TRBD1 on 6 matching bases. Germline V CDR1 and CDR2: LNHDA, SQIVND (reference sequence). This CDR3 has 13 amino acids. Trimming cost V 5 bases and J 4 bases, with 11 bases left between them. CDR3 residues: CASSSRTVYGYTF. As DNA, the CDR3 is TGTGCCAGTAGTTCAAGGACAGTCTATGGCTACACCTTC.

The genes are TRBV7-3 and TRBJ2-2; 11 bases match TRBD2. CDR1 is SGHTA, CDR2 FQGTGA, per germline. This CDR3 contains 16 residues. Germline trimming cut 5 bases from V and 4 bases from J; bases unmatched to any gene: 6. The CDR3 protein is CASSQTSGDLTGELFF. In DNA, the CDR3 is TGTGCCAGCAGCCAGACTAGCGGGGATCTCACCGGGGAGCTGTTTTTT. Together with reference TRBV7-3 and TRBJ2-2, the CDR3 gives the full variable domain: GAGVSQTPSNKVTEKGKYVELRCDPISGHTALYWYRQSLGQGPEFLIYFQGTGAADDSGLPNDRFFAVRPEGSVSTLKIQRTERGDSAVYLCASSQTSGDLTGELFFGEGSRLTVL.

The V gene is TRBV18, the J gene TRBJ2-3, with a tentative D call TRBD1 (6 bases). Trimming took 2 bases from V and 4 from J, leaving 10 bases between them. This CDR3 is 14 amino acids long. The V gene's germline CDR1 is KGHSH and CDR2 LQKENI. The CDR3 nucleotides read TGTGCCAGCTCACCATGGACAGTACCAGATACGCAGTATTTT. This translates into CASSPWTVPDTQYF.

The J gene is TRBJ1-2, the V gene TRBV7-9; 8 bases map to TRBD1. J gave up 12 bases and V 0 bases, and 9 bases lay outside the gene matches. The CDR3 totals 14 residues. Per the germline V gene, CDR1 is SEHNR and CDR2 is FQNEAQ (reference sequence). The CDR3 reads CASSLAFETGADTF. The CDR3 DNA reads TGTGCCAGCAGCTTAGCTTTCGAGACAGGGGCGGACACCTTC.